These 19 T cell receptor beta chains came from one sample sequenced in a study of shared clonotypes between healthy human individuals. TCRdb keeps only in-frame clones here, not all; method: immunoSEQ multiplex PCR. The sample records millions of clones, 85% to 95% being singletons. The sample comprised naive CD4+ T cells sorted from blood. Regarding subset: CD45RA+ positively selected. The receptors originated from a man between 18 and 29 years old in good health.

The chain carries TRBV7-2 and TRBJ1-2; D is possibly TRBD1 (6 bases). The CDR3 is 15 residues long. CDR1 SGHTA and CDR2 FQGNSA come from the germline V gene. V shed 4 bases and J shed 3 bases, with 15 bases lying between them. The CDR3 nucleotides are TGTGCCAGCAGCTCGACAACCGGGACATACTATGGCTACACCTTC. Translation: CASSSTTGTYYGYTF.

The rearrangement uses TRBV7-8 and TRBJ2-5; 12 nucleotides align to TRBD2. The CDR3 has 17 residues. Germline CDR1 reads SGHVS; CDR2 reads FQNEAQ. The trim removed 5 bases at V and 4 bases at J, leaving 11 bases unmatched. The CDR3: CASSPRTSGKVVETQYF. In nucleotides, the CDR3 is TGTGCCAGCAGCCCCAGGACTAGCGGGAAGGTGGTAGAGACCCAGTACTTC.

This sequence joins TRBV4-1 and TRBJ2-7, with D possibly matching TRBD1 (6 bases). Germline V gene sequence: CDR1 MGHRA, CDR2 YSYEKL. The V gene lost 1 base and the J gene lost 2 bases, with 12 bases spanning the gap. This CDR3 is 15 amino acids long. Written as DNA, the CDR3 is TGCGCCAGCAGCCAAGGCAGGGGTCCCCCCTACGAGCAGTACTTC. It is translated as CASSQGRGPPYEQYF.

V usage is TRBV10-3 and J usage is TRBJ2-3, with 9 positions matching TRBD2. The ends lost 4 bases at V and 0 bases at J; junction bases unmatched: 5. Germline-derived CDR1 and CDR2 are ENHRY and SYGVKD. The CDR3 runs 16 residues. The CDR3 DNA sequence: TGTGCCATCAGTGTGTACACTAGCGGGAGCACAGATACGCAGTATTTT. This gives the protein CAISVYTSGSTDTQYF.

This chain joins TRBV28 and TRBJ1-1; D is uncertain. Germline CDR1 MDHEN, CDR2 SYDVKM. The CDR3 loop spans 15 amino acids. The V and J ends lost 7 bases and 0 bases respectively, with 15 bases between them. CDR3 nucleotides: TGTGCCAGCACGTCAGGTGCAGCCATGAACACTGAAGCTTTCTTT. Protein product: CASTSGAAMNTEAFF.

This clone was observed once. This sequence joins TRBV7-2 and TRBJ1-2; D is uncertain. The CDR3 is made up of 13 amino acids. V dropped 6 bases and J dropped 2 bases, with 10 bases sitting between them. Looked up from germline, CDR1 is SGHTA and CDR2 is FQGNSA. The CDR3 DNA is TGTGCCAGCAGTCGGACCCAGAACTATGGCTACACCTTC. This sequence encodes CASSRTQNYGYTF.

This clone is a singleton in its sample. The chain carries TRBV18 and TRBJ2-7; D call uncertain. V shed 1 base and J shed 0 bases, with 4 bases lying between them. The CDR3 consists of 13 residues. Germline V gives CDR1 KGHSH, CDR2 LQKENI. CDR3 DNA: TGTGCCAGCTCACCACAAATCTCCTACGAGCAGTACTTC. This gives the protein CASSPQISYEQYF. Using reference TRBV18 and TRBJ2-7 for the parts outside the CDR3, the full variable domain is NAGVMQNPRHLVRRRGQEARLRCSPMKGHSHVYWYRQLPEEGLKFMVYLQKENIIDESGMPKERFSAEFPKEGPSILRIQQVVRGDSAAYFCASSPQISYEQYFGPGTRLTVT.

To note about this clone: Other DNA sequences within the sample encode an identical CDR3. The rearrangement joins TRBV30 to TRBJ1-2; no reliable D call. Per germline, CDR1 GTSNPN and CDR2 SVGIG (reference sequence). Trimming cost V 3 bases and J 0 bases, with 5 bases left between them. The CDR3 spans 12 residues. CDR3 nucleotides: TGTGCCTGGAGCGAATCTAACTATGGCTACACCTTC. Amino acid sequence: CAWSESNYGYTF.

The chain joins TRBV7-8 to TRBJ2-7; maybe TRBD1 (6 bases). Trimming cost V 0 bases and J 7 bases, with 13 bases left between them. Germline CDR1 is SGHVS and CDR2 is FQNEAQ. This CDR3 has 14 amino acids. In nucleotides, the CDR3 is TGTGCCAGCAGCTTAGCGGGACAAGTGAAAGAGCAGTACTTC. It codes for CASSLAGQVKEQYF.

This clone appeared a single time. The chain joins TRBV19 to TRBJ2-7; no clear D. The germline gives CDR1 LNHDA, CDR2 SQIVND (reference sequence). V lost 4 bases to trimming and J lost 4 bases, with 8 bases between them. This CDR3 comprises 12 residues. The CDR3 loop is CASSRDKYEQYF. Written as DNA, the CDR3 is TGTGCCAGTAGTAGAGACAAATACGAGCAGTACTTC.

The chain uses TRBV28 and TRBJ2-7; D is uncertain. There are 12 residues in the CDR3. Trimming removed 8 bases from V and 3 bases from J, with 11 bases in between. Germline assignment: CDR1 MDHEN and CDR2 SYDVKM. This CDR3 reads CASVGAYYEQYF. CDR3 DNA sequence: TGTGCCAGCGTTGGCGCGTACTACGAGCAGTACTTC.

The chain combines TRBV30 with TRBJ2-2, with 10 bases lining up with TRBD2. V lost 5 bases and J lost 4; bases outside the gene matches: 7. This CDR3 is built from 15 residues. Germline-derived CDR1 and CDR2 are GTSNPN and SVGIG (reference sequence). The DNA of the CDR3 is TGTGCCTGGGGAAGGGCTAGCGGGAGCACCGGGGAGCTGTTTTTT. Translated: CAWGRASGSTGELFF.

The count of this clone is one. This chain connects TRBV19 to TRBJ2-2; D gene uncertain. CDR1 LNHDA and CDR2 SQIVND come from the germline V gene (reference sequence). The CDR3 has 14 residues. Trimming shortened V by 5 bases and J by 5 bases, and 12 bases separated the two germline ends. The CDR3 coding sequence is TGTGCCAGTAGTCCGCCGGGTTGGACCGGGGAGCTGTTTTTT. Its translation: CASSPPGWTGELFF.

The chain joins TRBV27 to TRBJ2-2; 7 bases fit TRBD2. The CDR3 runs to 16 residues. V lost 2 bases to trimming and J lost 1 base; unmatched junction nucleotides: 4. Germline CDR1 MNHEY, CDR2 SMNVEV (reference sequence). The CDR3 DNA follows: TGTGCCAGCAGTTTAAACGGCGGGGGGAACACCGGGGAGCTGTTTTTT. Its protein is CASSLNGGGNTGELFF.

The chain joins TRBV2 to TRBJ2-7; D is perhaps TRBD1 (5 bases). The CDR3 contains 15 residues. Trimming removed 1 base from V and 3 bases from J, with 13 bases in between. From germline, CDR1 is SNHLY and CDR2 FYNNEI. The CDR3 sequence is CASSEEQGWGYEQYF. CDR3 DNA: TGTGCCAGCAGTGAAGAGCAGGGCTGGGGCTACGAGCAGTACTTC.

This clone has a single count. One end of the junction fails to match germline, which may point to a read error. The V gene is TRBV7-2, the J gene TRBJ1-2, with D possibly TRBD1 on 5 matching bases. This CDR3 is built from 13 residues. Germline CDR1 reads SGHTA; CDR2 reads FQGNSA. The DNA of the CDR3 is TGCGCCAGCAGCCTGACAGTGGGCTATGGCTACACCTTC. It encodes CASSLTVGYGYTF.

This chain links TRBV7-2 with TRBJ2-1; 7 bases agree with TRBD2. CDR1 and CDR2 from the germline V gene are SGHTA and FQGNSA. V gave up 1 base and J gave up 3 bases; unmatched junction bases: 6. This CDR3 comprises 16 residues. The CDR3 here is CASSLVASGGYNEQFF. In DNA form, the CDR3 reads TGTGCCAGCAGCTTAGTAGCTAGCGGAGGCTACAATGAGCAGTTCTTC.

This chain links TRBV2 with TRBJ2-2; weak D call: TRBD1 (5 bases). Trimming stripped 5 bases from V and 5 bases from J, with 9 bases between. Germline CDR1 reads SNHLY; CDR2 reads FYNNEI. The CDR3 is 13 amino acids. The CDR3 loop reads CASSTTETGELFF. For the CDR3, the DNA is TGTGCCAGCAGTACGACAGAAACCGGGGAGCTGTTTTTT.

This clone was counted once. This chain joins TRBV10-1 and TRBJ1-1; possible D gene TRBD1, 6 bases. This CDR3 has 15 amino acids. Germline V lookup: CDR1 WNHNN, CDR2 SYGVQD (reference sequence). V lost 2 bases to trimming and J lost 3 bases, with 13 bases between them. The CDR3 protein is CASSEGQGIYTEAFF. In DNA, the CDR3 is TGCGCCAGCAGTGAGGGGCAGGGGATTTACACTGAAGCTTTCTTT.